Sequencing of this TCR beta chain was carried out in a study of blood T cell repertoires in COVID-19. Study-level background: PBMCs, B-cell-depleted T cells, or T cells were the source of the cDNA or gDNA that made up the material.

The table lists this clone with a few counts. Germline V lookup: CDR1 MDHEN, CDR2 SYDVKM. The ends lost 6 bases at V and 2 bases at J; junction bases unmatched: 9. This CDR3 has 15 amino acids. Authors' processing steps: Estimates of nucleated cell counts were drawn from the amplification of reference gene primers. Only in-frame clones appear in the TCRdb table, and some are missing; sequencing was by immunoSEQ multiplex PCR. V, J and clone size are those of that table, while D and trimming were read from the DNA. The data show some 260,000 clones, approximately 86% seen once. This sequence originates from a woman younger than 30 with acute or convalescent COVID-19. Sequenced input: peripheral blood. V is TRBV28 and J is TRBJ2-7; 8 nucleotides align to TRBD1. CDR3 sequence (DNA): TGTGCCAGCAGCCTAGGTCAGGGGGCCACCTACGAGCAGTACTTC. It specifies CASSLGQGATYEQYF.